This T cell receptor (beta chain) originates from a study of cytomegalovirus exposure and HLA in healthy donors. On the study more broadly: Unique TCRs from HLA-typed donors, 85 million to 100 million of them, were held in an early data release. Study-wide results and limits: A missense DCLRE1C variant was associated with V- and J-gene trimming of TCR beta chains in a later analysis, and an independent cohort replicated the association.

In regard to this clone: No antigen is known for it.

There are 14 residues in the CDR3. The trim removed 4 bases at V and 4 bases at J, leaving 3 bases unmatched. The germline V gene encodes CDR1 SGHTA and CDR2 FQGNSA. Primers: 60 Vbeta forward and 13 Jbeta reverse. TCRdb's table, derived via immunoSEQ multiplex PCR, lists solely in-frame clones and lacks some. Here the sample spans approximately 38,000 clones, 82% being singletons. The chain couples TRBV7-2 to TRBJ2-3; 9 bases are a match to TRBD1. The clonotype was recovered from a young woman in good health and CMV-seropositive. Material: PBMCs. For the CDR3, the DNA is TGTGCCAGCAGCTCGGACAGGGGCCCAGATACGCAGTATTTT. Amino acids: CASSSDRGPDTQYF.